Below are 8 T cell receptor beta chains sequenced from a single sample in a study of a mutant IDH1 vaccine in newly diagnosed glioma (dated by TCRdb to the early 2020s). The time point label on this specimen signifies: week 23, last vaccination. Each vaccine dose was 300 ug of a 20-mer mutant IDH1 peptide in Montanide, given subcutaneously with topical imiquimod. For these receptors, no antigen is known. The library relied on the immunoSEQ multiplex PCR assay. TCRdb re-hosts the immuneACCESS table, in-frame sequences only. Its copies lack some clones; in the studies checked, an unresolved V gene accounts for under half of them, and the cause for the rest is not known. Counted in this sample were just under 45,000 clones; more than 85% of them appeared once. The biggest ten clones account for 3% to 4% of the sample. Sequenced here: PBMCs, sampled from a glioma patient whose treatment included an IDH1 peptide vaccine. These receptors all come from a man aged 50-59 years with glioma.

The rearrangement uses TRBV10-3 and TRBJ2-3, with 9 bases that match TRBD1. The CDR3 is 15 amino acids. Germline-derived CDR1 and CDR2 are ENHRY and SYGVKD. The junction had 5 bases not matched to a gene; V was cut back by 5 bases and J by 2 bases. The CDR3 region has the DNA TGTGCCATCAGTCCGGGACAGGGCCACACAGATACGCAGTATTTT. Translation: CAISPGQGHTDTQYF.

The chain recombines TRBV4-3 with TRBJ2-1, with TRBD1 as a possible D gene (5 bases). Germline V gene lookup returns CDR1 LGHNA and CDR2 YSLEER. This CDR3 has 14 residues. Trimming left V 0 bases short and J 5 bases short, with 8 bases between. The CDR3 loop reads CASSQDLGDNEQFF. The CDR3, as DNA: TGCGCCAGCAGCCAAGATCTAGGGGACAATGAGCAGTTCTTC.

In regard to this clone: Other DNA variants within this sample encode the same CDR3. This chain joins TRBV7-2 and TRBJ2-7; D may be TRBD2 (5 bases). CDR1 is SGHTA, CDR2 FQGNSA, per germline. The V end lost 3 bases, the J end lost 2 bases, and 8 bases lay between the germline ends. CDR3 size: 13 residues. This chain's CDR3 is CASSFGGPYEQYF. DNA of the CDR3: TGTGCCAGCAGCTTCGGAGGACCCTACGAGCAGTACTTC.

The chain has TRBV7-9 and TRBJ1-1; D ambiguous. The CDR3 has 13 residues. Germline CDR1 SEHNR, CDR2 FQNEAQ (reference sequence). Trimming removed 5 bases at V and 0 bases at J, with 7 bases between. The CDR3 loop reads CASSARVNTEAFF. CDR3 bases: TGTGCCAGCAGCGCCCGCGTGAACACTGAAGCTTTCTTT.

V and J are TRBV29-1 and TRBJ2-1; 9 bases align to TRBD2. The CDR3 has 13 amino acids. Germline V CDR1 and CDR2: SQVTM, ANQGSEA. Trimming cost V 7 bases and J 5 bases; bases outside gene matches: 6. CDR3 sequence reads: CSADSGGHNEQFF. CDR3 nucleotide sequence: TGCAGCGCCGATAGCGGGGGCCACAATGAGCAGTTCTTC.

The genes are TRBV27 and TRBJ2-1, with TRBD2 identical over 8 bases. From germline, CDR1 is MNHEY and CDR2 SMNVEV (reference sequence). V lost 3 bases and J lost 12; bases outside the gene matches: 10. The CDR3 runs to 14 residues. In nucleotides, the CDR3 is TGTGCCAGCAGTTTTTCAGCGGGAGTACTTCGGCAGTTCTTC. The encoded protein is CASSFSAGVLRQFF.

The chain carries TRBV28 and TRBJ1-1; D ambiguous. The germline CDR1 and CDR2 sequences are MDHEN and SYDVKM. CDR3 length: 13 residues. V was trimmed by 6 bases and J by 0 bases, leaving 8 bases between them. DNA for the CDR3: TGTGCCAGCAGCCCGGACCTGAACACTGAAGCTTTCTTT. It translates to CASSPDLNTEAFF.

V is TRBV28 and J is TRBJ2-2; 7 nucleotides agree with TRBD2. Germline-derived CDR1 and CDR2 are MDHEN and SYDVKM. The ends lost 2 bases at V and 4 bases at J; junction bases unmatched: 4. The CDR3 covers 15 residues. CDR3: CASSLLLARTGELFF. The CDR3 bases are TGTGCCAGCAGTTTACTACTAGCGCGCACCGGGGAGCTGTTTTTT.